This T cell receptor beta chain was captured in a study of T cells in narcolepsy (dated 2018 in TCRdb). About the investigation overall: Healthy control donors were enrolled in the study alongside patients who had narcolepsy type 1 or type 2 (NT1, NT2). The study used TCR Vbeta sequencing to track clonotypes in blood and CSF while looking for autoreactive T cells in narcolepsy patients that target self-antigens of hypocretin neurons (hypocretin, TRIB2). Summary of the overall study and its limitations: Numbers of sequenced blood memory CD4+ clonotypes were comparable, averaging around 42,000 in patients and roughly 35,000 in controls. According to the report, autoreactive clonotypes were detected serially in the blood of the same patients and of different patients, but not in healthy controls. Plots that compared CSF and blood CD4+ T cell clonotypes from the same patient highlighted HCRT-specific and TRIB2-specific autoreactive clonotypes. No sequences matching autoreactive T cell clones were contained in some blood memory CD4+ repertoires from patients and controls.

CDR1 and CDR2 are drawn from the germline V gene: SGHNT, YENEEA. V was cut back by 3 bases and J by 5 bases, leaving a gap of 16 bases between them. Spanning cysteine to phenylalanine, the CDR3 consists of 16 amino acids. The entry retains the CDR3 DNA only, 48 bases that are in frame from base 1. The library was produced with the immunoSEQ multiplex PCR assay. TCRdb carries this immuneACCESS record with in-frame sequences only. Its versions omit some clonotypes, under half of them owing to an unresolved V gene in the studies checked, with the rest unexplained. The table for this sample lists approximately 25,000 clones; roughly 80% of them were counted only once. The ten biggest clones cover roughly 0.74% of the sample. For TCR Vbeta sequencing, memory CD4+ T cells were sorted ex vivo from the peripheral blood of narcolepsy patients and healthy controls. About this clone itself: Its recognized antigen is unknown. Per-base qualities were not stored, and no clone one base away is much larger.

What was sequenced was CD45RA- memory CD4+ T cells from PBMCs. The meaning of the sample's cell subset or site label: memory T cells sorted ex vivo from peripheral blood. The sequence is built from TRBV11-3 and TRBJ2-2; TRBD2 is perhaps the D gene, given 6 matching bases. This TCR was recovered from a human donor with narcolepsy. The CDR3: CASSLGSGEGTGELFF. The DNA is TGTGCCAGCAGCTTGGGATCGGGGGAAGGTACCGGGGAGCTGTTTTTT.